This T cell receptor beta chain was captured by sequencing in a study of blood T cell repertoires in COVID-19. The overall study: The cDNA or gDNA used as material had been derived from T cells, B-cell-depleted T cells, or PBMCs.

Sequencing used immunoSEQ multiplex PCR; TCRdb keeps in-frame clones, though not all of them. Of around 230,000 clones listed, around 86% are singletons. Deletions cut 6 bases from V and 5 bases from J, with 7 bases between. From germline, CDR1 is LGHDT and CDR2 YNNKEL (reference sequence). This CDR3 contains 11 residues. The chain is built from TRBV3-1 (or the pseudogene TRBV3-2) and TRBJ2-5; D is unclear. This sequence originates from a woman in her 40s with acute COVID-19. Sequenced input: PBMCs or T cells enriched from blood (not recorded which). CDR3 DNA sequence: TGTGCCAGCAGAGACGGGGAGACCCAGTACTTC. It encodes CASRDGETQYF.